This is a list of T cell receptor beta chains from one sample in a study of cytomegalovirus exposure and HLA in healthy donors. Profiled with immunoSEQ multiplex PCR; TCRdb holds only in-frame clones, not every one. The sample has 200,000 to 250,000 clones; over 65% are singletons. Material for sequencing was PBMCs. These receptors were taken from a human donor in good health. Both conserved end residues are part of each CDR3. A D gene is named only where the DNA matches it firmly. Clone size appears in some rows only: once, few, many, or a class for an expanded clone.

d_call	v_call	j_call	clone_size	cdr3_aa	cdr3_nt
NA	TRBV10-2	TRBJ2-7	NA	CASENGGNGLREQYF	TGCGCCAGCGAAAACGGAGGGAATGGGTTGAGGGAGCAGTACTTC
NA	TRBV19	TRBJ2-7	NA	CASSMAQTYEQYF	TGTGCCAGTAGTATGGCACAGACCTACGAGCAGTACTTC
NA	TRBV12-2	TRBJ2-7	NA	CASRRATGTASYEQYF	TGTGCAAGTCGCCGAGCGACCGGGACAGCATCCTACGAGCAGTACTTC
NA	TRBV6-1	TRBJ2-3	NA	CASSESSSLDTQYF	TGTGCCAGCAGTGAATCATCTAGCTTAGATACGCAGTATTTT
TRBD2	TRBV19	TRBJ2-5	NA	CASGRGRTPETQYF	TGTGCCAGTGGGCGCGGGAGGACGCCAGAGACCCAGTACTTC
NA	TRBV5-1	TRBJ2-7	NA	CASSLWGQGAGDEQYF	TGCGCCAGCAGCTTGTGGGGGCAGGGGGCGGGGGACGAGCAGTACTTC
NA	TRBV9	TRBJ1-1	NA	CASSLNWNTEAFF	TGTGCCAGCAGCCTCAACTGGAACACTGAAGCTTTCTTT
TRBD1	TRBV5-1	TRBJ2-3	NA	CASKTGGSTDTQYF	TGCGCCAGCAAAACAGGGGGAAGCACAGATACGCAGTATTTT
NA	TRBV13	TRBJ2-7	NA	CASSLGSLSYEQYF	TGTGCCAGCAGCTTAGGGTCCCTCTCCTACGAGCAGTACTTC
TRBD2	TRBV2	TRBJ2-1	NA	CASSGGLAGSSYNEQFF	TGTGCCAGCAGTGGAGGACTAGCGGGGAGCTCCTACAATGAGCAGTTCTTC
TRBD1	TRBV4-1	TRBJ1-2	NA	CASSQVVWDRGYGYTF	TGCGCCAGCAGTCAAGTCGTTTGGGACAGGGGGTATGGCTACACCTTC
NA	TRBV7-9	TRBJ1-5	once	CASSLDFSQNQPQHF	TGTGCCAGCAGCTTAGACTTTAGCCAGAATCAGCCCCAGCATTTT
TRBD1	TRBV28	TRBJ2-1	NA	CASLLRTGSYNEQFF	TGTGCCAGCCTCCTCCGGACAGGCTCCTACAATGAGCAGTTCTTC
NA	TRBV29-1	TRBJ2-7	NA	CSARAHSRNEQYF	TGCAGCGCCCGCGCGCACAGTCGGAACGAGCAGTACTTC
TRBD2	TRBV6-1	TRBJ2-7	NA	CASSESASGTSSYEQYF	TGTGCCAGCAGTGAATCGGCTAGCGGAACCAGCTCCTACGAGCAGTACTTC
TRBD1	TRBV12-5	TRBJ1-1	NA	CASGRTGVPVTEAFF	TGTGCTAGTGGTCGGACAGGGGTCCCAGTAACTGAAGCTTTCTTT
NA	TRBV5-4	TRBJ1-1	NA	CASSWTRGGDTEAFF	TGTGCCAGCAGCTGGACAAGAGGGGGAGACACTGAAGCTTTCTTT
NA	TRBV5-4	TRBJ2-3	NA	CASSLGGEATDTQYF	TGTGCCAGCAGCTTGGGGGGGGAAGCCACAGATACGCAGTATTTT
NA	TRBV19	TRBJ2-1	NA	CASSIPGTSKDNEQFF	TGTGCCAGTAGTATCCCCGGGACTTCAAAAGACAATGAGCAGTTCTTC
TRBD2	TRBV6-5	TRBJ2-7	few	CASSVTSGSPYEQYF	TGTGCCAGCAGCGTGACTAGCGGGAGCCCCTACGAGCAGTACTTC
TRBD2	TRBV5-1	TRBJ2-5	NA	CASSFRGREETQYF	TGCGCCAGCAGCTTCCGTGGGCGGGAGGAGACCCAGTACTTC
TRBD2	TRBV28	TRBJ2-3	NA	CASSRRERRTDTQYF	TGTGCCAGCAGTCGGCGGGAGCGGCGCACAGATACGCAGTATTTT
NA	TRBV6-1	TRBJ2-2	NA	CASSETDTGELFF	TGTGCCAGCAGTGAAACGGACACCGGGGAGCTGTTTTTT
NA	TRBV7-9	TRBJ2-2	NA	CASSLDSNTGELFF	TGTGCCAGCAGCTTGGACAGTAACACCGGGGAGCTGTTTTTT
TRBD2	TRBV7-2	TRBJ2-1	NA	CASTLTSGGYNEQFF	TGTGCCAGCACCTTGACTAGCGGGGGATACAATGAGCAGTTCTTC
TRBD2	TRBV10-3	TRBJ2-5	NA	CAISDNRAGGFGETQYF	TGTGCCATCAGTGATAACAGAGCGGGAGGGTTCGGAGAGACCCAGTACTTC
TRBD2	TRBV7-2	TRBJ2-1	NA	CASSPTGGLSYNEQFF	TGTGCCAGCAGCCCTACGGGGGGTCTCTCCTACAATGAGCAGTTCTTC
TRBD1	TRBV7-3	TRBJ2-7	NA	CASSLTGGSYEQYF	TGTGCCAGCAGCTTGACAGGGGGTTCCTACGAGCAGTACTTC
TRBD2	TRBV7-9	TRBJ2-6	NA	CASSASSGVSGANVLTF	TGTGCCAGCAGCGCCTCTAGCGGAGTCTCTGGGGCCAACGTCCTGACTTTC
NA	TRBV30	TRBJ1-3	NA	CAWTPGTTSGNTIYF	TGTGCCTGGACCCCCGGGACAACCTCTGGAAACACCATATATTTT
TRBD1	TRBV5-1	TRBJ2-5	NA	CASSLDGQGGQRAQYF	TGCGCCAGCAGCTTGGACGGACAGGGGGGGCAGAGGGCCCAGTACTTC
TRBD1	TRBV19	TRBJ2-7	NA	CASSVGQGAYEQYF	TGTGCCAGTAGTGTGGGACAGGGAGCCTACGAGCAGTACTTC
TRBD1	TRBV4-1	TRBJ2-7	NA	CASSLSDRGLYEQYF	TGCGCCAGCAGCCTTTCGGACAGGGGGCTCTACGAGCAGTACTTC
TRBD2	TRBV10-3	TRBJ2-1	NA	CATQRGYNEQFF	TGTGCGACCCAGCGGGGTTACAATGAGCAGTTCTTC
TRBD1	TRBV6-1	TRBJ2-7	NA	CASPGQAYEQYF	TGTGCCAGCCCGGGACAGGCCTACGAGCAGTACTTC
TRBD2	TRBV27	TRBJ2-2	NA	CASSLTPTSGQNTGELFF	TGTGCCAGCAGTTTAACCCCTACTAGCGGGCAAAACACCGGGGAGCTGTTTTTT
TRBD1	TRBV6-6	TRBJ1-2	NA	CASRDRGTYGYTF	TGTGCCAGCCGGGACAGGGGGACCTATGGCTACACCTTC
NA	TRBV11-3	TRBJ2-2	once	CASSLGIAAGELFF	TGTGCCAGCAGCTTAGGCATAGCGGCCGGGGAGCTGTTTTTT
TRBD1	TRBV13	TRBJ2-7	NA	CASSGYRGRGYEQYF	TGTGCCAGCAGCGGGTACAGGGGGCGCGGGTACGAGCAGTACTTC
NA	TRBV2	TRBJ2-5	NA	CASRPGVGETQYF	TGTGCTTCACGACCGGGAGTGGGGGAGACCCAGTACTTC
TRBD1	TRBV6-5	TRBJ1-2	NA	CASSSSSTGGVRYTF	TGTGCCAGCAGTTCATCCTCCACAGGGGGCGTACGCTACACCTTC
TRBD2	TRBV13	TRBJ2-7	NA	CASRRGADYEQYF	TGTGCCAGCAGGCGGGGGGCAGACTACGAGCAGTACTTC
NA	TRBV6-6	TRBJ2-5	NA	CASSYSTIQETQYF	TGTGCCAGCAGTTACTCGACAATACAAGAGACCCAGTACTTC
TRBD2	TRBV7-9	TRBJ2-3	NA	CASSPTQGGDTDTQYF	TGTGCCAGCAGCCCGACCCAGGGAGGGGACACAGATACGCAGTATTTT
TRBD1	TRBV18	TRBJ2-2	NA	CASSPLGSRGQTGELFF	TGTGCCAGCTCACCACTAGGTTCCAGGGGGCAGACCGGGGAGCTGTTTTTT
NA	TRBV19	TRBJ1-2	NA	CASSLSAGSGYTF	TGTGCCAGTAGTCTAAGCGCGGGTTCTGGCTACACCTTC
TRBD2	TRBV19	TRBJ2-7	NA	CASSRLAGQYEQYF	TGTGCCAGTAGCAGACTAGCGGGCCAATACGAGCAGTACTTC
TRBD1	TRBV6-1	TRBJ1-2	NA	CASSEVGGDSGYTF	TGTGCCAGCAGTGAAGTAGGGGGCGACAGTGGCTACACCTTC